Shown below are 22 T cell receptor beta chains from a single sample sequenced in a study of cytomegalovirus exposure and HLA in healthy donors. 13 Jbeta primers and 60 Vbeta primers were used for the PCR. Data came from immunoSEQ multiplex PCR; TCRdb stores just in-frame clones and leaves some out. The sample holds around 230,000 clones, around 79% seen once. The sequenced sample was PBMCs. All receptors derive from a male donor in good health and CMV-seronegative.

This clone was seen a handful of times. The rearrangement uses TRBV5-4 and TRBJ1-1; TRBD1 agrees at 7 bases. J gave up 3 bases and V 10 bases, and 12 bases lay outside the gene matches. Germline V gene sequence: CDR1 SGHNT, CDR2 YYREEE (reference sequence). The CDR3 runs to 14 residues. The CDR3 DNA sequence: TGTGCCTCCGCCGACAGGGCTCGGGACACTGAAGCTTTCTTT. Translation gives CASADRARDTEAFF.

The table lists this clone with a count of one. In nucleotides, the CDR3 is TGTGCCAGCAGCACGAGGGAGATCTCCTACGAGCAGTACTTC. This sequence encodes CASSTREISYEQYF. The chain joins TRBV5-6 to TRBJ2-7, with D possibly TRBD2 on 5 matching bases. The germline V gene encodes CDR1 SGHDT and CDR2 YYEEEE. V was shortened by 4 bases and J by 0 bases, with 11 bases between the two germline ends. This CDR3 contains 14 residues.

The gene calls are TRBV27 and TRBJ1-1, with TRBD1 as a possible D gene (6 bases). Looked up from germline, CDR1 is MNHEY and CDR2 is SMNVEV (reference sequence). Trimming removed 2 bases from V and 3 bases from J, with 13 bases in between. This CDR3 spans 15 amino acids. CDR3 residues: CASSLKPRGYTEAFF. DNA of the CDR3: TGTGCCAGCAGTTTAAAACCCAGGGGATACACTGAAGCTTTCTTT.

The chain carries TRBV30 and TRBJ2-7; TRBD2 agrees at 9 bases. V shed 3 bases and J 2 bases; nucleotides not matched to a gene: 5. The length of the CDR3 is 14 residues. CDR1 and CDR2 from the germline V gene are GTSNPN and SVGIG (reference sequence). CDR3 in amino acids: CAWRSGLAPYEQYF. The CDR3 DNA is TGTGCCTGGAGGTCGGGACTAGCACCCTACGAGCAGTACTTC.

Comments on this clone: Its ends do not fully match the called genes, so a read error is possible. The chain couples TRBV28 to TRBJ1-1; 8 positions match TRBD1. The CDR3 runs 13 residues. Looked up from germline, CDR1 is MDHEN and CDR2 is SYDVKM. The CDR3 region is CASSTGGGTKAFF. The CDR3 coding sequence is TGTGCCAGCAGTACAGGGGGGGGCACTAAAGCTTTCTTT.

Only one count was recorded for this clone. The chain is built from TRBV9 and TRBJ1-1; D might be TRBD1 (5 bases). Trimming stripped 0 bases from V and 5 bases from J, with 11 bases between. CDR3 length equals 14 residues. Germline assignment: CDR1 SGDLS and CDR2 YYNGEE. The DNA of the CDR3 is TGTGCCAGCAGCGTAGGGGAGGGGCGGACTGAAGCTTTCTTT. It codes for CASSVGEGRTEAFF.

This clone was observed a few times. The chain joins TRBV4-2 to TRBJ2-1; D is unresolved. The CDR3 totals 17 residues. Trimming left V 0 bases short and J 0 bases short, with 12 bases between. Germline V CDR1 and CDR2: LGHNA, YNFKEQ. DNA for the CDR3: TGTGCCAGCAGCCAAGAAACACTGCCTAGCTCCTACAATGAGCAGTTCTTC. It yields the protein CASSQETLPSSYNEQFF.

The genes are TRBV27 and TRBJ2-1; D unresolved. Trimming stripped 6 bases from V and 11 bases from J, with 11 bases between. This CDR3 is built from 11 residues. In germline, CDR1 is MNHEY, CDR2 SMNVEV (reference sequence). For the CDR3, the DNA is TGTGCCAGCAGATCCGGGTCCCAGCAGTTCTTC. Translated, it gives CASRSGSQQFF.

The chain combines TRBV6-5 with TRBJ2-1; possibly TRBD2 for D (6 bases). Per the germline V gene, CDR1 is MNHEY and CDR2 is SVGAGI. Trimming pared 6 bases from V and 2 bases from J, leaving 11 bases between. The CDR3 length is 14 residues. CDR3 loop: CASRLAGTYNEQFF. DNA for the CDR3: TGTGCCAGCAGGTTGGCGGGGACCTACAATGAGCAGTTCTTC.

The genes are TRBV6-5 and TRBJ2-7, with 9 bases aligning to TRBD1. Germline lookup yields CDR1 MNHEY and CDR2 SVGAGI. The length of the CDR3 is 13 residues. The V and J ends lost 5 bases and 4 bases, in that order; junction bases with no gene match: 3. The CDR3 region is CASSTGTGYEQYF. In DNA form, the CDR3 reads TGTGCCAGCAGTACCGGGACAGGGTACGAGCAGTACTTC.

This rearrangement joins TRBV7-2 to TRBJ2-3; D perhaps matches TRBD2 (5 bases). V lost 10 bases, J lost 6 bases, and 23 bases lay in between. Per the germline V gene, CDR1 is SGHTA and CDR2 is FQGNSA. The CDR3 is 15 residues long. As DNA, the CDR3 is TGTGCCACAACGGTCGAGGTTTTGGAGGCGGATACGCAGTATTTT. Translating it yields CATTVEVLEADTQYF. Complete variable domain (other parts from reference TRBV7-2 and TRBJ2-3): GAGVSQSPSNKVTEKGKDVELRCDPISGHTALYWYRQSLGQGLEFLIYFQGNSAPDKSGLPSDRFSAERTGGSVSTLTIQRTQQEDSAVYLCATTVEVLEADTQYFGPGTRLTVL.

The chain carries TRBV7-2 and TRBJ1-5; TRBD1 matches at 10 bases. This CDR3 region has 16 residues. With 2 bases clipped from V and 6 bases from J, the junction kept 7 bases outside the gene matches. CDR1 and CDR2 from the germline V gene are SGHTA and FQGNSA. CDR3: CASSLLSGQGGQPQHF. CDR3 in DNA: TGTGCCAGCAGCTTACTTTCCGGACAGGGGGGTCAGCCCCAGCATTTT.

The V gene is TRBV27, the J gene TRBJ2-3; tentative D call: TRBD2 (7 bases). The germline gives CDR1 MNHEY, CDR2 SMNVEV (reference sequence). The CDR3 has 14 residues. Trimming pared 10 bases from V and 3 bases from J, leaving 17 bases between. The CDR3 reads CATGRGALTDTQYF. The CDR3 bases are TGTGCCACCGGCCGGGGGGCGTTAACAGATACGCAGTATTTT.

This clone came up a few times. CDR3 nucleotide sequence: TGTGCCAGCAGCTTGGTACTAGCGGGAGTAGACGAGCAGTACTTC. Encoded protein: CASSLVLAGVDEQYF. V usage is TRBV5-4 and J usage is TRBJ2-7, with TRBD2 matching over 11 bases. This CDR3 is 15 amino acids long. Germline loops: CDR1 SGHNT, CDR2 YYREEE (reference sequence). J was trimmed by 5 bases and V by 0 bases; bases with no gene match: 4.

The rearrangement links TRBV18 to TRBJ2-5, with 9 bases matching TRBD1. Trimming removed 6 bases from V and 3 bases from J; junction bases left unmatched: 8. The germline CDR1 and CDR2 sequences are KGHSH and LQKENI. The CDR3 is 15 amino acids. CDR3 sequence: CASSAGGQGKETQYF. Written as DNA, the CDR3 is TGTGCCAGCTCCGCTGGGGGACAGGGAAAAGAGACCCAGTACTTC.

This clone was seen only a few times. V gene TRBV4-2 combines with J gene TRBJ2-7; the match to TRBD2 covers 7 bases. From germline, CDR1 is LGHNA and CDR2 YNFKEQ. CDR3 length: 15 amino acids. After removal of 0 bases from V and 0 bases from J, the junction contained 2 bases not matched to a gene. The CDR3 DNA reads TGTGCCAGCAGCCAAGAAGCTAGCGGCTCCTACGAGCAGTACTTC. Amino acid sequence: CASSQEASGSYEQYF.

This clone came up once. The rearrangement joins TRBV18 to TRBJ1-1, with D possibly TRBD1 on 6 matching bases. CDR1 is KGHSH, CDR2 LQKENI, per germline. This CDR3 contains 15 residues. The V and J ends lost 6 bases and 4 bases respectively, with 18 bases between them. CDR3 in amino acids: CASSLGQGLSTEAFF. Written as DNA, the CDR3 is TGTGCCAGCTCCCTAGGTCAGGGGCTTTCCACTGAAGCTTTCTTT.

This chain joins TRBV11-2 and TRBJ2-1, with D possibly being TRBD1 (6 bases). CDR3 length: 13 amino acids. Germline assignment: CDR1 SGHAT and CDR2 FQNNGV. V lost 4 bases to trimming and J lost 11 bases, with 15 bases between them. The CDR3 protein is CASSSRDNSKQFF. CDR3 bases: TGTGCCAGCAGCTCACGGGACAACAGCAAGCAGTTCTTC. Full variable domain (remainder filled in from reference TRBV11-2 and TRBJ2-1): EAGVAQSPRYKIIEKRQSVAFWCNPISGHATLYWYQQILGQGPKLLIQFQNNGVVDDSQLPKDRFSAERLKGVDSTLKIQPAKLEDSAVYLCASSSRDNSKQFFGPGTRLTVL.

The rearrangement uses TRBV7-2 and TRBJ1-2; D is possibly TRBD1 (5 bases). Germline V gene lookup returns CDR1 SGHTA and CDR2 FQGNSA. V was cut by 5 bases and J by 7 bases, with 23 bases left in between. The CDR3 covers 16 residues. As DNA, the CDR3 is TGTGCCAGCAGCCAAGTGCGGGGTTTGGGGGAGGGTGGCTACACCTTC. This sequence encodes CASSQVRGLGEGGYTF.

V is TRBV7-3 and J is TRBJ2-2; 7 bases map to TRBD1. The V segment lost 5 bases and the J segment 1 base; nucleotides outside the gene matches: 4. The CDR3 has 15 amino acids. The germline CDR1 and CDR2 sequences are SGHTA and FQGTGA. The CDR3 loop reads CASSARQGNTGELFF. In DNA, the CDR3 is TGTGCCAGCAGCGCCCGACAGGGGAACACCGGGGAGCTGTTTTTT.

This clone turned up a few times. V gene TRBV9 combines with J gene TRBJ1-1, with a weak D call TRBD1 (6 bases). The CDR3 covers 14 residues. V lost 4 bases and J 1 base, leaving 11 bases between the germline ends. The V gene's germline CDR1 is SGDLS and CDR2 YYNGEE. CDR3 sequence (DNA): TGTGCCAGCAGCCTAGGGGGGCCGAACACTGAAGCTTTCTTT. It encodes CASSLGGPNTEAFF.

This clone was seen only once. DNA for the CDR3: TGTGCCATCGAGGCAGGGGGCTCCGATGAGCAGTTCTTC. As protein: CAIEAGGSDEQFF. This chain connects TRBV10-3 to TRBJ2-1, with 8 bases matching TRBD1. V trimming: 8 bases; J trimming: 8 bases; junction bases outside the gene matches: 8. This CDR3 is built from 13 residues. Germline-derived CDR1 and CDR2 are ENHRY and SYGVKD.